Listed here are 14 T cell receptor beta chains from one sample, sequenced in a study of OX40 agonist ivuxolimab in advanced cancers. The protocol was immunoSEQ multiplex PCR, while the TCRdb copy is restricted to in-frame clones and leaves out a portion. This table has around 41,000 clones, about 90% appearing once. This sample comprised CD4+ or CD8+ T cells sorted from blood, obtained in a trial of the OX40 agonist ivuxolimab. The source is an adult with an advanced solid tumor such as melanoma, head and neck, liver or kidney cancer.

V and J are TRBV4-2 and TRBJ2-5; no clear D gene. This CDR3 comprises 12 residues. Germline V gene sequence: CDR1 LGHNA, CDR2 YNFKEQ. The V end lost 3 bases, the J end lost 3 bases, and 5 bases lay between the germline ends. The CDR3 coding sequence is TGTGCCAGCAGCCAGTACGAAGAGACCCAGTACTTC. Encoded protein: CASSQYEETQYF.

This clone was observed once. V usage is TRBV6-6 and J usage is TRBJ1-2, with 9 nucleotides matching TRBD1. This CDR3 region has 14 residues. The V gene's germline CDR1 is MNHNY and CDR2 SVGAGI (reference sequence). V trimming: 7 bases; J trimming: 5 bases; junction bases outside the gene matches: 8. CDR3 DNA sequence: TGTGCCAGCATTCCCGGGACAGGGAGTTATGGCTACACCTTC. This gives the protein CASIPGTGSYGYTF.

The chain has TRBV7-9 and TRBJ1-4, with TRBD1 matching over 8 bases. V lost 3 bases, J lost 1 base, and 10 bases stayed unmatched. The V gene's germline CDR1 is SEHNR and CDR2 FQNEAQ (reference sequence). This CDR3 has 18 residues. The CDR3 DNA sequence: TGTGCCAGCAGCTTGGTCAGGGGGCGTTTTCTAACTAATGAAAAACTGTTTTTT. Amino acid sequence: CASSLVRGRFLTNEKLFF.

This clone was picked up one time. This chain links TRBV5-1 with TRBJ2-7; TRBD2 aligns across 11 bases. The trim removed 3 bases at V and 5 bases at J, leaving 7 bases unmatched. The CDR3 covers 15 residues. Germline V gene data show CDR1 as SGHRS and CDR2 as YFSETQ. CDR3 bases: TGCGCCAGCAGCTCGGTGGCTAGCGGGAGGAACGAGCAGTACTTC. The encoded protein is CASSSVASGRNEQYF.

The DNA for the CDR3 is TGTGCCAGTAGTATAGATACTGGCGGGAGGAGTAATGAGCAGTTCTTC. Amino acid sequence: CASSIDTGGRSNEQFF. The rearrangement uses TRBV19 and TRBJ2-1, with 8 bases lining up with TRBD2. The J segment lost 7 bases and the V segment lost 0 bases, leaving 8 bases of the junction unmatched. Germline CDR1 reads LNHDA; CDR2 reads SQIVND (reference sequence). CDR3 length: 16 residues. Full variable domain (rest looked up from reference TRBV19 and TRBJ2-1): DGGITQSPKYLFRKEGQNVTLSCEQNLNHDAMYWYRQDPGQGLRLIYYSQIVNDFQKGDIAEGYSVSREKKESFPLTVTSAQKNPTAFYLCASSIDTGGRSNEQFFGPGTRLTVL.

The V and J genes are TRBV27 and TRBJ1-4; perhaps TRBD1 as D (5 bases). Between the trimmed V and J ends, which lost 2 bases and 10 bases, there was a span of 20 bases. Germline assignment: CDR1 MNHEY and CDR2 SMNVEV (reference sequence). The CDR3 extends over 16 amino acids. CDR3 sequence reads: CASSLGLGQGGRKLFF. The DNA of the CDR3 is TGTGCCAGCAGTTTAGGACTCGGGCAGGGAGGACGAAAACTGTTTTTT. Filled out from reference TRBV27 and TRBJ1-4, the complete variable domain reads EAQVTQNPRYLITVTGKKLTVTCSQNMNHEYMSWYRQDPGLGLRQIYYSMNVEVTDKGDVPEGYKVSRKEKRNFPLILESPSPNQTSLYFCASSLGLGQGGRKLFFGSGTQLSVL.

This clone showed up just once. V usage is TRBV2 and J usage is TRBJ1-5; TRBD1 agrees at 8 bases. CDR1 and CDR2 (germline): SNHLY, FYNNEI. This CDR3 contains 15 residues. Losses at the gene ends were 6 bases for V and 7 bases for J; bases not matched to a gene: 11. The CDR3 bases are TGTGCCAGCAGCGAGGACAGGGCGGCCGGCCAGCCCCAGCATTTT. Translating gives CASSEDRAAGQPQHF.

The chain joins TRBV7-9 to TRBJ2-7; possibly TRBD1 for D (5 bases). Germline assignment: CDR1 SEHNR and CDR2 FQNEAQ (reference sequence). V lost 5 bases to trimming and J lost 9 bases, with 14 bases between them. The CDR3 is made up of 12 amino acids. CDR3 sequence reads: CASSALDTGQYF. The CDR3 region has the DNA TGTGCCAGCAGCGCCCTCGACACAGGGCAGTACTTC.

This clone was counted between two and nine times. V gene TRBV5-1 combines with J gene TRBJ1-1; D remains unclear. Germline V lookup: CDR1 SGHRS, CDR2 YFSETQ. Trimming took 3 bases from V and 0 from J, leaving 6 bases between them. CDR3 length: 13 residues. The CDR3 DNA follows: TGCGCCAGCAGCTCTGGGGTGAACACTGAAGCTTTCTTT. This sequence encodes CASSSGVNTEAFF.

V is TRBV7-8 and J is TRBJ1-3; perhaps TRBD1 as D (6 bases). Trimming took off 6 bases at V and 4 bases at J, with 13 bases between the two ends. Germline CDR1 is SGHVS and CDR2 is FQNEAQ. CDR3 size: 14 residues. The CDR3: CASRQGQWGNTIYF. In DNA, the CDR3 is TGTGCCAGCAGACAGGGCCAGTGGGGAAACACCATATATTTT.

The CDR3 coding sequence is TGTGCCAGCACCCATCCTGACAGGAGGGATGGGTGGTACGAGCAGTACTTC. It specifies CASTHPDRRDGWYEQYF. The V gene is TRBV11-3, the J gene TRBJ2-7; D tentatively fits TRBD1 or TRBD2 (6 bases each). The germline gives CDR1 SGHNT, CDR2 YENEEA. The CDR3 consists of 17 residues. Trimming removed 7 bases from V and 4 bases from J, with 26 bases in between.

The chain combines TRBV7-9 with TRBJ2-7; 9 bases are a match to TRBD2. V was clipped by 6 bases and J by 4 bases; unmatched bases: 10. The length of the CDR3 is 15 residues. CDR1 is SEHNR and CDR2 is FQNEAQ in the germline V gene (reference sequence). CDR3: CASSSTSGQLYEQYF. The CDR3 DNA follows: TGTGCCAGCAGTTCGACTAGCGGTCAACTTTACGAGCAGTACTTC.

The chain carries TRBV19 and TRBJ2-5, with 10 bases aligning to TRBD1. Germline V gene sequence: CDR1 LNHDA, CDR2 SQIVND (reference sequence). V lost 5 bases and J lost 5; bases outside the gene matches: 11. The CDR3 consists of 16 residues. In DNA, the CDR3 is TGTGCCAGTAGTTGGATCCCGGGACAGGGGTACGAGACCCAGTACTTC. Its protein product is CASSWIPGQGYETQYF.

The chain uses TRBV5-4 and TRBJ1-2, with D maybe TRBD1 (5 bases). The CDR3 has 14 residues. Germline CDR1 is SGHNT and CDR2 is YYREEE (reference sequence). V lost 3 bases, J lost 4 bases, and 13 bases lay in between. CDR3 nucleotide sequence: TGTGCCAGCAGCTCGCCGGGGGTCCCCTATGGCTACACCTTC. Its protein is CASSSPGVPYGYTF.